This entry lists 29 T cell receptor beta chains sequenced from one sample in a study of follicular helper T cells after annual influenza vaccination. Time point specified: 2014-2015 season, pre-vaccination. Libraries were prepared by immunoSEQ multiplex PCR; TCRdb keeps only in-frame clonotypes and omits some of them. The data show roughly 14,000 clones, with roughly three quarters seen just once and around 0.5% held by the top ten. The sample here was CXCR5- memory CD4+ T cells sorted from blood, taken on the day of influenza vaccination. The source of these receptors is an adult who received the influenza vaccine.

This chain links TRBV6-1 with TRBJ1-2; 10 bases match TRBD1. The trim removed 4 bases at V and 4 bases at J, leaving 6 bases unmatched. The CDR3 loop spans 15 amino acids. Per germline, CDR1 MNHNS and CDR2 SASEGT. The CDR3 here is CASSVAGQGGYGYTF. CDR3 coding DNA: TGTGCCAGCAGTGTCGCCGGACAGGGGGGCTATGGCTACACCTTC.

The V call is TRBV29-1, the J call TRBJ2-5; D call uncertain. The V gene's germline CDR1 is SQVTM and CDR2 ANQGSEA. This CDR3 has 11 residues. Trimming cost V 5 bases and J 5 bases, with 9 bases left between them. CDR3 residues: CSVTQRETQYF. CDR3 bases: TGCAGCGTTACCCAACGGGAGACCCAGTACTTC.

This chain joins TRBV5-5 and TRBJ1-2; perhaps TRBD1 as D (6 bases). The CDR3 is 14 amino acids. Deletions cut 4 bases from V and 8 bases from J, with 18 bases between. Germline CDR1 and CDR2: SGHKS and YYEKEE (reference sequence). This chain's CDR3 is CASSPIYTGPGYTF. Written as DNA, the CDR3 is TGTGCCAGCAGCCCTATTTATACAGGGCCCGGCTACACCTTC.

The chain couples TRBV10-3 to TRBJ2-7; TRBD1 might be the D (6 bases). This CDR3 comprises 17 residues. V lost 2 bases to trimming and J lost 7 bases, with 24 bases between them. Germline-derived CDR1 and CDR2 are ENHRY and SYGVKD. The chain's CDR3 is CAISEVIRGTLVSEQYF. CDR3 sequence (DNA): TGTGCCATCAGTGAGGTTATACGAGGGACATTGGTTTCGGAGCAGTACTTC.

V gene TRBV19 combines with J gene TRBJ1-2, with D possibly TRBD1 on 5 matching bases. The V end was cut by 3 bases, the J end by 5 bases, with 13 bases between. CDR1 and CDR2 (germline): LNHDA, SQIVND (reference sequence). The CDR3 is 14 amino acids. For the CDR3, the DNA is TGTGCCAGTAGTATGGCGGGACTCGCATATGGCTACACCTTC. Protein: CASSMAGLAYGYTF.

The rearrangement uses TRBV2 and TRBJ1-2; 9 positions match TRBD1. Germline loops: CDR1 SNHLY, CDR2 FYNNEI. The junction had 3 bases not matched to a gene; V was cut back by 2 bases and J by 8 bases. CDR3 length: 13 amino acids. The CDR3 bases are TGTGCCAGCAGTGAAACAGGGGGCCGGGGCTACACCTTC. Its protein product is CASSETGGRGYTF.

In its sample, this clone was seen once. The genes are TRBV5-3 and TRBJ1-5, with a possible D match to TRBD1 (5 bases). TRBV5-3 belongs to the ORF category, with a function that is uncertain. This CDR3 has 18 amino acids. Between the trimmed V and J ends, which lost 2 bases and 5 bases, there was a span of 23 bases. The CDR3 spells CARSFYFFWTWGDQPQHF. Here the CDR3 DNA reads TGTGCCAGAAGCTTTTATTTTTTTTGGACATGGGGCGATCAGCCCCAGCATTTT.

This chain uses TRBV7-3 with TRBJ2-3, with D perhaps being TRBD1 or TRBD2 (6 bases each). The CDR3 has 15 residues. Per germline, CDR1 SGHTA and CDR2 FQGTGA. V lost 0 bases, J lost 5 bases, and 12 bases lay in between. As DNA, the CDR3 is TGTGCCAGCAGCTTAACAGGGGGGCCGGTAGATACGCAGTATTTT. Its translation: CASSLTGGPVDTQYF.

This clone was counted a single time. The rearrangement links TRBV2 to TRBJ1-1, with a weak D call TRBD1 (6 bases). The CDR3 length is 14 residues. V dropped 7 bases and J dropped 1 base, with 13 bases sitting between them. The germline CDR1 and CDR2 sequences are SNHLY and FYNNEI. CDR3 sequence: CASKGESGNTEAFF. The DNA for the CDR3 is TGTGCCAGCAAGGGGGAATCGGGGAACACTGAAGCTTTCTTT.

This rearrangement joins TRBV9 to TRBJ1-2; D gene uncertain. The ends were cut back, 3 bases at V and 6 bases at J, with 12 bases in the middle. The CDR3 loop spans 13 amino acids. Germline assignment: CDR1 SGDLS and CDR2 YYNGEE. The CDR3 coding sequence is TGTGCCAGCAGCGGAGGGAGGGAGGATGGCTACACCTTC. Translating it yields CASSGGREDGYTF.

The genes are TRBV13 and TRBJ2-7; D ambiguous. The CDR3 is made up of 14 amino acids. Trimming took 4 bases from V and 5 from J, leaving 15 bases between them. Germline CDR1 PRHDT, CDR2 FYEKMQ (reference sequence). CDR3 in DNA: TGTGCCAGCAGCTCCCGGGCGCTGGGAAACGAGCAGTACTTC. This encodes CASSSRALGNEQYF.

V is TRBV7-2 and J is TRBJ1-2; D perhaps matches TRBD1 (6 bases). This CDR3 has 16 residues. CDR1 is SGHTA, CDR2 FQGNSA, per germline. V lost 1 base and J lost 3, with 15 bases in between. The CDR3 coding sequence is TGTGCCAGCAGCTTAGGTCGGGGGGGCTGGGACTATGGCTACACCTTC. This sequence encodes CASSLGRGGWDYGYTF.

The CDR3 sequence is CASSFFPGTATYNEQFF. CDR3 sequence (DNA): TGTGCCAGCAGCTTTTTCCCCGGGACGGCAACCTACAATGAGCAGTTCTTC. The V gene is TRBV11-2, the J gene TRBJ2-1; TRBD1 or TRBD2 may be the D gene (5 bases each). The CDR3 length is 17 residues. The germline gives CDR1 SGHAT, CDR2 FQNNGV. Trimming took off 3 bases at V and 2 bases at J, with 17 bases between the two ends.

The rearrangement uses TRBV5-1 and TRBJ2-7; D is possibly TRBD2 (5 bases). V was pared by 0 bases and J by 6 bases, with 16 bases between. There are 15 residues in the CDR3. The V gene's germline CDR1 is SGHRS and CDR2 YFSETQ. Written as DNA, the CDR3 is TGCGCCAGCAGCTTGGGTATAGCGAATCCTTCCGAGCAGTACTTC. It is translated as CASSLGIANPSEQYF.

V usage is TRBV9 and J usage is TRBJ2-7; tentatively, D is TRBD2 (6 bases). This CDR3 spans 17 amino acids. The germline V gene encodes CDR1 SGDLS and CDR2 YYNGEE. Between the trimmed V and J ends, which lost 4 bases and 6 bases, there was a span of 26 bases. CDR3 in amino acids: CASSPPGDGNYVGEQYF. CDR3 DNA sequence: TGTGCCAGCAGCCCTCCGGGGGACGGCAATTATGTCGGCGAGCAGTACTTC.

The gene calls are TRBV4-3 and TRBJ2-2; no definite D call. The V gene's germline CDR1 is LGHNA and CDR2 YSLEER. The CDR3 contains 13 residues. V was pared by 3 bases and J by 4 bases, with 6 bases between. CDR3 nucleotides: TGCGCCAGCAGCCAGGTCGGCACCGGGGAGCTGTTTTTT. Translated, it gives CASSQVGTGELFF.

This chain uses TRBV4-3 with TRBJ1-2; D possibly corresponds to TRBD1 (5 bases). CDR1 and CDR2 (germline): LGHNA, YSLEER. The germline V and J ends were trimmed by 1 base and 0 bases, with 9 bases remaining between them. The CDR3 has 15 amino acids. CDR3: CASSQGGIANYGYTF. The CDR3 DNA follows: TGCGCCAGCAGCCAAGGGGGGATAGCTAACTATGGCTACACCTTC.

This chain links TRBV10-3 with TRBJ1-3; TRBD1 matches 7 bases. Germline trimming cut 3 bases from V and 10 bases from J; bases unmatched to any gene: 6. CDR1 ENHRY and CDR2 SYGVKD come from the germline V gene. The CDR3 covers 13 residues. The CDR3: CAISEGGQATIYF. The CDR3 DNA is TGTGCCATCAGTGAAGGGGGCCAGGCAACCATATATTTT.

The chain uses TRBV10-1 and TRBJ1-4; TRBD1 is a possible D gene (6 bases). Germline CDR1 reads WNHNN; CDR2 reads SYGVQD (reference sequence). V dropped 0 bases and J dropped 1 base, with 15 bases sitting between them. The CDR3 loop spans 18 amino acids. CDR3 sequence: CASSESGTTSETNEKLFF. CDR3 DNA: TGCGCCAGCAGTGAGTCAGGGACAACTTCCGAAACTAATGAAAAACTGTTTTTT.

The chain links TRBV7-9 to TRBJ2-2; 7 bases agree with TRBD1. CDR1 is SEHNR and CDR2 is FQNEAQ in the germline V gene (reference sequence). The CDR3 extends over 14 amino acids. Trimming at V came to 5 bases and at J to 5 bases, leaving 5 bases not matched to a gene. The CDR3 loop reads CASSTGVWTGELFF. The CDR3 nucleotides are TGTGCCAGCAGCACAGGGGTGTGGACCGGGGAGCTGTTTTTT. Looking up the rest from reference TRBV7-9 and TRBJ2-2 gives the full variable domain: DTGVSQNPRHKITKRGQNVTFRCDPISEHNRLYWYRQTLGQGPEFLTYFQNEAQLEKSRLLSDRFSAERPKGSFSTLEIQRTEQGDSAMYLCASSTGVWTGELFFGEGSRLTVL.

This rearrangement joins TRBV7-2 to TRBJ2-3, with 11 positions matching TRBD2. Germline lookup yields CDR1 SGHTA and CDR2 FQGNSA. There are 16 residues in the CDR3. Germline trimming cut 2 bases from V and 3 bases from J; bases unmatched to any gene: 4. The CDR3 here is CASSLFASGGTDTQYF. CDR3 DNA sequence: TGTGCCAGCAGCTTATTCGCTAGCGGGGGGACAGATACGCAGTATTTT.

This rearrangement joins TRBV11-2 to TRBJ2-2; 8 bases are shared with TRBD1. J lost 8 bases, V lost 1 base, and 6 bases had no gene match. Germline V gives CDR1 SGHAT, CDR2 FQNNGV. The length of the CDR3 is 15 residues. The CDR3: CASSLVTGGSGELFF. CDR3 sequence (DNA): TGTGCCAGCAGCTTAGTAACAGGGGGGAGTGGGGAGCTGTTTTTT. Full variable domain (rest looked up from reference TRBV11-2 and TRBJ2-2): EAGVAQSPRYKIIEKRQSVAFWCNPISGHATLYWYQQILGQGPKLLIQFQNNGVVDDSQLPKDRFSAERLKGVDSTLKIQPAKLEDSAVYLCASSLVTGGSGELFFGEGSRLTVL.

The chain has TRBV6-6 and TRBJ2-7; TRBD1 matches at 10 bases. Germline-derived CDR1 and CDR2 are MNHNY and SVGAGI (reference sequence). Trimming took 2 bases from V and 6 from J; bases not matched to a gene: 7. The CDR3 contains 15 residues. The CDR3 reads CASSYRGTGVFEQYF. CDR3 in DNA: TGTGCCAGCAGTTACAGGGGGACAGGGGTGTTCGAGCAGTACTTC.

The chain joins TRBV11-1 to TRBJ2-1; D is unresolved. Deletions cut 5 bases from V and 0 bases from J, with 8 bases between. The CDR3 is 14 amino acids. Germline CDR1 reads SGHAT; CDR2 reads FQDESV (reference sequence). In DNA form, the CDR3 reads TGTGCCAGCAGCGCCGGAAGCTCCTACAATGAGCAGTTCTTC. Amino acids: CASSAGSSYNEQFF.

CDR3 amino acids: CASSPDRRMVRNTIYF. DNA for the CDR3: TGTGCCAGCTCACCAGACAGGCGCATGGTGAGAAACACCATATATTTT. V usage is TRBV18 and J usage is TRBJ1-3; TRBD1 might be the D (6 bases). The V end was cut by 2 bases, the J end by 5 bases, with 16 bases between. CDR1 and CDR2 from the germline V gene are KGHSH and LQKENI. The CDR3 has 16 residues. The variable domain in full, completed from reference TRBV18 and TRBJ1-3, reads NAGVMQNPRHLVRRRGQEARLRCSPMKGHSHVYWYRQLPEEGLKFMVYLQKENIIDESGMPKERFSAEFPKEGPSILRIQQVVRGDSAAYFCASSPDRRMVRNTIYFGEGSWLTVV.

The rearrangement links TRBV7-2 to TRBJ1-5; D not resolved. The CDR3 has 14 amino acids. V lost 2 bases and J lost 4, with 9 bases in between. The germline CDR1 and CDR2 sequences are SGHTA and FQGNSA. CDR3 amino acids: CASSLTGLNQPQHF. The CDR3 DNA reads TGTGCCAGCAGCTTAACGGGGTTAAATCAGCCCCAGCATTTT.

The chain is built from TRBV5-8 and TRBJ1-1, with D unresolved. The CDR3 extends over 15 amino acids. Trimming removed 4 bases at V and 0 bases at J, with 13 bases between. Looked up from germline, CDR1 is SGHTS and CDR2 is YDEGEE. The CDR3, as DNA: TGTGCCAGCAGCCCTGAATGGCAGATGAACACTGAAGCTTTCTTT. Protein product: CASSPEWQMNTEAFF.

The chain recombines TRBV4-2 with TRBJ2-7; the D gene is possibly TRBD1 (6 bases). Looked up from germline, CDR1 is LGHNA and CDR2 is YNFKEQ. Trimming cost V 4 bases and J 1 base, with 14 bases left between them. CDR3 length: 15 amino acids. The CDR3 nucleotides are TGTGCCAGCAGCCCCGAGACAGGAGTTTCCTACGAGCAGTACTTC. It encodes CASSPETGVSYEQYF.

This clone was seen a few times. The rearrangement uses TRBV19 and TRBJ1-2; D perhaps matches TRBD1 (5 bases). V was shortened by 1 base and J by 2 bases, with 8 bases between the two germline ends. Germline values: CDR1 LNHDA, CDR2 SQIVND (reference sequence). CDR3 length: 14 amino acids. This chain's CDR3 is CASSIGDSNYGYTF. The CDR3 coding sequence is TGTGCCAGTAGTATAGGAGACAGCAACTATGGCTACACCTTC.